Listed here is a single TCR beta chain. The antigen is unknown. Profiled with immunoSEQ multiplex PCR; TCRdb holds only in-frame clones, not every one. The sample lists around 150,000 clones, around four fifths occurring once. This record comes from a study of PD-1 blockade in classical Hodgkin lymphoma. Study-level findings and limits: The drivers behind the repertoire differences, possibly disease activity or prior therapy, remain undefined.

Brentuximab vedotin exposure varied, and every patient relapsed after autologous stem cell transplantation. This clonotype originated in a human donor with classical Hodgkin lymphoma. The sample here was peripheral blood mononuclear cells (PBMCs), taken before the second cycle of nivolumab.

CDR3 bases: TGTGCCAGCAGCGTAGATCCAACAGAGAACCAAGAGACCCAGTACTTC. Translated, it gives CASSVDPTENQETQYF. The rearrangement uses TRBV9 and TRBJ2-5; D unresolved. The germline V gene has CDR1 SGDLS and CDR2 YYNGEE. CDR3 length equals 16 residues. Trimming removed 0 bases at V and 0 bases at J, with 12 bases between.